Below are 4 T cell receptor beta chains sequenced from a single sample in a study of OX40 agonist ivuxolimab in advanced cancers. Measured with immunoSEQ multiplex PCR; TCRdb has only the in-frame clones, and not every one. The sample lists tens of thousands of clones, roughly 90% occurring once. This material consisted of CD4+ or CD8+ T cells sorted from blood, taken in a trial of the OX40 agonist ivuxolimab. Every receptor here comes from an adult with an advanced solid tumor such as melanoma, head and neck, liver or kidney cancer.

This chain connects TRBV7-6 to TRBJ2-2; 14 bases are a match to TRBD2. V shed 4 bases, J shed 4 bases, and the junction held 2 bases outside the gene matches. This CDR3 spans 16 amino acids. In germline, CDR1 is SGHVS, CDR2 FNYEAQ. CDR3 amino acids: CASSSGLAGATGELFF. CDR3 nucleotides: TGTGCCAGCAGCTCGGGACTAGCGGGGGCCACCGGGGAGCTGTTTTTT.

The genes are TRBV2 and TRBJ2-1, with 7 bases lining up with TRBD1. The CDR3 has 15 amino acids. With V trimmed by 4 bases and J by 3 bases, 6 bases remained unmatched. The germline V gene has CDR1 SNHLY and CDR2 FYNNEI. CDR3 nucleotides: TGTGCCAGCAGTGGGACAGGCGGCGTCTACAATGAGCAGTTCTTC. Its protein product is CASSGTGGVYNEQFF.

The chain links TRBV9 to TRBJ1-1; D unclear. Trimming took off 4 bases at V and 1 base at J, with 11 bases between the two ends. CDR3 length equals 14 residues. Germline V lookup: CDR1 SGDLS, CDR2 YYNGEE. The CDR3 loop reads CASSLLGQNTEAFF. The CDR3 nucleotides are TGTGCCAGCAGCCTCTTGGGCCAGAACACTGAAGCTTTCTTT.

The V and J genes are TRBV5-4 and TRBJ2-5; 7 bases align to TRBD2. CDR1 SGHNT and CDR2 YYREEE come from the germline V gene (reference sequence). V trimming: 4 bases; J trimming: 6 bases; junction bases outside the gene matches: 9. The CDR3 covers 14 residues. The CDR3 bases are TGTGCCAGCAGCCCCGGGGGGAGTGGCAAGACCCAGTACTTC. It is translated as CASSPGGSGKTQYF.